This TCR beta chain was recovered during a study of shared clonotypes between healthy human individuals (dated by TCRdb to about 2020). Background on the whole study: The cohort comprised a couple of women and a few men aged 18 to 49 years. For each donor, three plates each were used for CD4 naive and CD4 memory, two plates were used for CD8 naive, and one plate was used for CD8 memory. To estimate repertoire size and how much clonotype sharing occurs between individuals, the study deeply sequenced the blood TCR repertoires of several healthy adults. Different laboratories and diverse techniques were used to prepare libraries and sequence TCR repertoires, to increase sequencing depth and limit assay-specific biases. Between about 0.94 and 8.9 billion PBMCs per donor were obtained by leukapheresis.

CD8 naive samples were CD45RO-negative cells positively selected for CCR7, giving a CD45RA+CCR7+ population that excluded TemRA cells. The donors were healthy, HIV-negative adults with no recently reported acute infections or vaccinations. All donors were Caucasian adults living in Nashville, Tennessee, USA. Blood was collected by leukapheresis, and PBMCs were isolated by Ficoll-Histopaque density gradient centrifugation and then cryopreserved in liquid nitrogen vapor phase. Purity and quantity of every magnetically sorted T cell population were checked by analytical flow cytometry. From each sorted fraction, genomic DNA was isolated and quantified by UV absorbance on a Nanodrop 2000c. From cysteine to phenylalanine, the CDR3 is 14 amino acids long. This entry keeps only the CDR3 DNA: 42 bases, framed from base 1. V loses 4 bases of germline sequence and J loses 4 bases, and the interval between the two ends is 13 bases. The CDR1 and CDR2 encoded by the germline V gene are MNHEY and SVGAGI.

Using the deep immunoSEQ assay, multiplex PCR amplified TCR CDR3 regions from genomic DNA. Extracted genomic DNA from each cell subset was spread evenly across all wells of several immunoSEQ 96-well plates, with each plate serving as a replicate. For sorted subsets, roughly 190 ng of genomic DNA, equivalent to some 33,000 T cell genomes, went into each replicate PCR. The purified libraries were quantified using a Qubit 3.0 fluorometer, sized with a Bioanalyzer 2100, and then quantified again using the KAPA Library Quantification kit. Every immunoSEQ 96-well plate was sequenced on a dedicated single-read 150-cycle Illumina NextSeq 550 flow cell. Regarding the original processing steps: Because only junctional sequences without quality scores were contained in the immunoSEQ output, filtering matching that applied to full-length reads could not be performed. To assign V/J genes and CDR3, sequences were annotated against IMGT germline references using PyIR, a Python wrapper for IgBLAST v1.9. Reads were removed for weak V/J assignments (E-value above 1e-6), missing CDR3, stop codons, out-of-frame junctions, or ambiguous translated residues. V3J clonotypes were defined as sequences sharing an identical inferred V gene, J gene, and CDR3 amino acid sequence. Percentage overlap between repertoires was calculated by dividing the number of shared unique clonotypes by the size of the smaller repertoire. Richness of each repertoire was evaluated using RTK rarefaction, the Chao1 estimator, and Recon v2.1 estimates of unobserved clonotypes. Generation probabilities for all TCRbeta clonotypes obtained by the gDNA method from several donors were computed using OLGA. TCRdb provides this immuneACCESS table in a form limited to in-frame rearrangements. Some clones are lacking; in checked studies, under half of them reflect an unresolved V gene, and why the rest are absent is not known. The D gene and trimming were derived from the DNA, and the V and J assignments and clone size from that table. For this sample the table gives some 600,000 clones, of which approximately 96% were detected only once. The top ten hold less than 0.12% of the sample.

General conclusions and limits of the study: Because the study included only a small number of donors, the genetic and exposure-history diversity represented was limited. Approximately 5% of naive CD4, 3.5% of naive CD8, about 2.5% of memory CD4, and around 0.42% of memory CD8 clonotypes were shared across several donors. Pairwise subsampling led to the expectation that sequencing depth would affect the degree of clonotype sharing among donors. Only blood was sampled, and tissue TCR repertoires likely differ from those in blood. Even with the large sequencing depth, rarefaction of the sorted-subset datasets indicated that sequencing was incomplete. Naive subsets generally had larger estimated clonotype richness than memory subsets did. Compared with non-shared clonotypes, clonotypes shared by all four sorted-subset donors had higher generation probabilities.

Comment on this clone: Its target antigen remains unknown. It has no much larger one-base neighbor in the sample; base qualities were not kept.

The clonotype was recovered from a woman aged 25 to 39 in good health. In this chain, TRBV6-5 is recombined with TRBJ2-5; a confident D gene designation cannot be given. Sequencing used naive CD8+ T cells sorted from blood. The meaning of the sample's cell subset or site label: CD45RA+CCR7+. The CDR3 loop reads CASSFLSGRETQYF. The DNA sequence is as follows: TGTGCCAGCAGTTTCCTTTCGGGTCGAGAGACCCAGTACTTC.